The clone carrying this T cell receptor beta chain has a count of ten or more. Its antigen is undetermined. The germline gene is not matched at one end of the junction; a read error may be the cause. The second PCR ran roughly 6 to 12 cycles with a sample-barcoded 5' primer and J-beta primers. TCRdb re-called the 5' RACE reads through MiXCR, storing one row per CDR3 protein. The sample shows 600,000 to 650,000 distinct CDR3 sequences, 58% of them seen only once. This sample was taken from a study of blood T cells in healthy people across ages. The study, taken as a whole, reports: Underestimates were what the diversity estimates from one million T cells were considered to be. Expanded clonotype changes were possibly confounded by unknown donor CMV status.

The CDR3 runs to 14 residues. The sample consisted of blood. The gene calls are TRBV12-3 or TRBV12-4 and TRBJ2-3; 7 bases match TRBD2. This TCR was sampled from a man aged 55 to 70 in good health. The CDR3 DNA reads as TGTGCCAGCAGTTTTGGGGGGGGAGGAGATGCGCAGTATTTT. It specifies CASSFGGGGDAQYF.